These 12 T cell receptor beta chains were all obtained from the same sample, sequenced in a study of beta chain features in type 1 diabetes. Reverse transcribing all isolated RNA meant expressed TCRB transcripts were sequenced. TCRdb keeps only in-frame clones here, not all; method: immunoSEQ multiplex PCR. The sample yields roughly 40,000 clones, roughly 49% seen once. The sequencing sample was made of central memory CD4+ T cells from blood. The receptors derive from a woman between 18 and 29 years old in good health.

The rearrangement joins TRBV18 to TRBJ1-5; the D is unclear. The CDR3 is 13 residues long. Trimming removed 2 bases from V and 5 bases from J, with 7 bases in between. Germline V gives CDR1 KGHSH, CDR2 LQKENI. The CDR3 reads CASSPDIYQPQHF. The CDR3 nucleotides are TGTGCCAGCTCACCAGACATTTATCAGCCCCAGCATTTT.

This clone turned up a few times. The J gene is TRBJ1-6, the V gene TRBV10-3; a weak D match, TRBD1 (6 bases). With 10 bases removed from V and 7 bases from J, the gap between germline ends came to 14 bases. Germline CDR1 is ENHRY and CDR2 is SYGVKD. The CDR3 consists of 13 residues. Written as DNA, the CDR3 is TGTGCCAGCAGGGGAGTACTGAATTCACCCCTCCACTTT. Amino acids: CASRGVLNSPLHF.

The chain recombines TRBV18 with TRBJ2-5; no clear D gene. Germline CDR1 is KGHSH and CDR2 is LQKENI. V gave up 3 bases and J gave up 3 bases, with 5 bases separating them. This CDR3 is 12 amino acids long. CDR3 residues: CASSPLKETQYF. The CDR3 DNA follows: TGTGCCAGCTCACCGCTAAAAGAGACCCAGTACTTC.

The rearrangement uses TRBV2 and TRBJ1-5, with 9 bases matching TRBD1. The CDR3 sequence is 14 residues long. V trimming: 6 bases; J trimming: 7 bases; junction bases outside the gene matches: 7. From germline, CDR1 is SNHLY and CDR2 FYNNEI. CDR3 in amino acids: CASRGDRVLQPQHF. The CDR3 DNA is TGTGCCAGCAGGGGGGACAGGGTATTGCAGCCCCAGCATTTT. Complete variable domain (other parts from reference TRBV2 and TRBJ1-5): EPEVTQTPSHQVTQMGQEVILRCVPISNHLYFYWYRQILGQKVEFLVSFYNNEISEKSEIFDDQFSVERPDGSNFTLKIRSTKLEDSAMYFCASRGDRVLQPQHFGDGTRLSIL.

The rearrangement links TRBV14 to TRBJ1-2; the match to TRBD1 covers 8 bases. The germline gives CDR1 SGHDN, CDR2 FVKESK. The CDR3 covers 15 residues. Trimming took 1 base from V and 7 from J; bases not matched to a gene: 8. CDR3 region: CASSQVSRGRGGYTF. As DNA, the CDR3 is TGTGCCAGCAGCCAAGTATCCAGGGGGCGCGGTGGCTACACCTTC.

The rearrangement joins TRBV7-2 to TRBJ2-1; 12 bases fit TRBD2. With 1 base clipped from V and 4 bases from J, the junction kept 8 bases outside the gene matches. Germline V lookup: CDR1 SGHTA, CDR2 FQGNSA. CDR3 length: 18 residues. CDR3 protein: CASSLDQTSGGHYNEQFF. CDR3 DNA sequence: TGTGCCAGCAGCTTAGATCAGACTAGCGGGGGACATTACAATGAGCAGTTCTTC.

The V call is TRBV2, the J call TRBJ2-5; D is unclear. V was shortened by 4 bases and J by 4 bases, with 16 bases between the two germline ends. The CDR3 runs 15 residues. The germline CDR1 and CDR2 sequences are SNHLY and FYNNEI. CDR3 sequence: CASSGGRLLRETQYF. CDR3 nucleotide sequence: TGTGCCAGCAGTGGAGGCCGTCTGTTGCGAGAGACCCAGTACTTC.

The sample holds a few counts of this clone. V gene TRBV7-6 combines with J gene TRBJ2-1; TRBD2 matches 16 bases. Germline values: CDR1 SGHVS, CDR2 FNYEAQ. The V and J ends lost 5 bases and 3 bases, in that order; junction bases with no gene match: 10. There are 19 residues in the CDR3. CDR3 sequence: CASSGGTSGRGLLYNEQFF. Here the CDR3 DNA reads TGTGCCAGCAGCGGCGGGACTAGCGGGAGGGGTCTACTCTACAATGAGCAGTTCTTC.

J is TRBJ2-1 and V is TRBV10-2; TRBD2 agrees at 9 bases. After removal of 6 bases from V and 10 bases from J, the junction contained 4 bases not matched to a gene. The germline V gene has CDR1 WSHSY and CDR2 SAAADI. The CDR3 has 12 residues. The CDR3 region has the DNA TGCGCCAGCAGCTTAGCGGGAGTAGAGCAGTTCTTC. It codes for CASSLAGVEQFF.

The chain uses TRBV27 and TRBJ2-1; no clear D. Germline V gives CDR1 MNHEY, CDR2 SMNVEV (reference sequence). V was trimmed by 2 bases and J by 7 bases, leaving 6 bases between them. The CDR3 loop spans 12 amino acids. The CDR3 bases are TGTGCCAGCAGTTTAGCGCGTAATGAGCAGTTCTTC. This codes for CASSLARNEQFF.

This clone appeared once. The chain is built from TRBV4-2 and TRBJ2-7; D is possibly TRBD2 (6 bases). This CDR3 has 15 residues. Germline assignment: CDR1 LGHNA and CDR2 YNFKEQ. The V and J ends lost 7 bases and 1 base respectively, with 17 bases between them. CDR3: CASTPEVADSYEQYF. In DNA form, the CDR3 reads TGTGCCAGCACCCCCGAGGTAGCGGATTCCTACGAGCAGTACTTC.

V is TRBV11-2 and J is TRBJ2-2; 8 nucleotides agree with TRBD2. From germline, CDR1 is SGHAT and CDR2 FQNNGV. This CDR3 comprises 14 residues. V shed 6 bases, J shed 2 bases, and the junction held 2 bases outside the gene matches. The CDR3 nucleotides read TGTGCCAGCAGACTAGCGGCTAACACCGGGGAGCTGTTTTTT. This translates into CASRLAANTGELFF.